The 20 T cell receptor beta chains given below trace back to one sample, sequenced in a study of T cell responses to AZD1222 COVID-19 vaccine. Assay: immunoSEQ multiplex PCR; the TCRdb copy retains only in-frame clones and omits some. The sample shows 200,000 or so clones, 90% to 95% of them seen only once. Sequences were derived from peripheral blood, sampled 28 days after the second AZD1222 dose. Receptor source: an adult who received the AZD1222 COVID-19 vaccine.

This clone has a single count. CDR3 in DNA: TGTGCCAGCAGCGTACAGGTAGAGGCTAACTATGGCTACACCTTC. Protein: CASSVQVEANYGYTF. The chain joins TRBV9 to TRBJ1-2; D is unclear. Deletions cut 1 base from V and 0 bases from J, with 10 bases between. The CDR3 is made up of 15 amino acids. Looked up from germline, CDR1 is SGDLS and CDR2 is YYNGEE.

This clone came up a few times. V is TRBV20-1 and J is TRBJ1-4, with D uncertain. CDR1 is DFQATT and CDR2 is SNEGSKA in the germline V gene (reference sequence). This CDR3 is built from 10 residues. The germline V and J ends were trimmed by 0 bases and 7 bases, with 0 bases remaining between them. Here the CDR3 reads CSARDEKLFF. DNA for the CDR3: TGCAGTGCTAGAGATGAAAAACTGTTTTTT.

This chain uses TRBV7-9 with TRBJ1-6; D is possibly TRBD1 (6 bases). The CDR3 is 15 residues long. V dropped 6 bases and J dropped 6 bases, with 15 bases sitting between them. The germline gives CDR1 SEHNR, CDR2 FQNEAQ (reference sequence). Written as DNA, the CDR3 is TGTGCCAGCAGGGCGCGGGGGGCGCTTAATTCACCCCTCCACTTT. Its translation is CASRARGALNSPLHF. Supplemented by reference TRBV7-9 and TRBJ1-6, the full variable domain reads DTGVSQNPRHKITKRGQNVTFRCDPISEHNRLYWYRQTLGQGPEFLTYFQNEAQLEKSRLLSDRFSAERPKGSFSTLEIQRTEQGDSAMYLCASRARGALNSPLHFGNGTRLTVT.

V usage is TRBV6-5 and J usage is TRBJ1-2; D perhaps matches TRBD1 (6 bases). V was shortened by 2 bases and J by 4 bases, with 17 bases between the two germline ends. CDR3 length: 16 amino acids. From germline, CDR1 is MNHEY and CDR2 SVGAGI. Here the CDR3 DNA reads TGTGCCAGCAGTTACACCGTTAGGACAGCCTTCTATGGCTACACCTTC. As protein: CASSYTVRTAFYGYTF.

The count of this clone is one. The CDR3 is CASSPPSRGLVEAFF. CDR3 bases: TGTGCCAGCTCACCACCGTCCAGGGGGCTTGTAGAAGCTTTCTTT. This rearrangement joins TRBV18 to TRBJ1-1; 8 positions match TRBD1. The length of the CDR3 is 15 residues. From germline, CDR1 is KGHSH and CDR2 LQKENI. The J segment lost 8 bases and the V segment lost 0 bases, leaving 8 bases of the junction unmatched.

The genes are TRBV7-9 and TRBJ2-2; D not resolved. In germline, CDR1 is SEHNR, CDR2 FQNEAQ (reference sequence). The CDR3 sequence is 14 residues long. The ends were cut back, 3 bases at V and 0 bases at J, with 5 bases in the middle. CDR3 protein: CASSFSANTGELFF. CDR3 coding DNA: TGTGCCAGCAGCTTTTCCGCGAACACCGGGGAGCTGTTTTTT.

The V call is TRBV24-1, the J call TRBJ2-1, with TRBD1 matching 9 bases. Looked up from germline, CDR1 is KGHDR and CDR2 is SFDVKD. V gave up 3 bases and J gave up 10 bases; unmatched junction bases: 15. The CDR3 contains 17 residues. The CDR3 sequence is CATSDNRGRDPLGEQFF. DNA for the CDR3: TGTGCCACCAGTGATAACAGGGGGCGGGACCCCCTCGGGGAGCAGTTCTTC.

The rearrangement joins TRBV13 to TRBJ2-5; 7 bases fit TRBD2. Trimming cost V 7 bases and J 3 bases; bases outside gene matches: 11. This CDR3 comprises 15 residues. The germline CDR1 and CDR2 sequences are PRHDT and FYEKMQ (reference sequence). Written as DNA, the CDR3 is TGTGCCAGCACCCAGCAGGGAGGGTTTGAAGAGACCCAGTACTTC. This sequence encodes CASTQQGGFEETQYF. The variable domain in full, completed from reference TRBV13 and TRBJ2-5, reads AAGVIQSPRHLIKEKRETATLKCYPIPRHDTVYWYQQGPGQDPQFLISFYEKMQSDKGSIPDRFSAQQFSDYHSELNMSSLELGDSALYFCASTQQGGFEETQYFGPGTRLLVL.

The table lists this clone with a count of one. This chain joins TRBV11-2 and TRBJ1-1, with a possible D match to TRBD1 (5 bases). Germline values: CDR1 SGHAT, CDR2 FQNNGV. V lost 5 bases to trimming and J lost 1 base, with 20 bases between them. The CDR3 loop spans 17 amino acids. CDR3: CASSHPRGGWENTEAFF. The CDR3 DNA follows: TGTGCCAGCAGCCACCCTCGGGGGGGTTGGGAGAACACTGAAGCTTTCTTT.

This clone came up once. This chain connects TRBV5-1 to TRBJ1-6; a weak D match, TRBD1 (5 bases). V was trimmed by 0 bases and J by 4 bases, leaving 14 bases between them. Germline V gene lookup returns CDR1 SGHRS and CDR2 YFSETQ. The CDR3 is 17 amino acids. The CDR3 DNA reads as TGCGCCAGCAGCTTGGAAGCCAGGGTACAATATAATTCACCCCTCCACTTT. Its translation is CASSLEARVQYNSPLHF.

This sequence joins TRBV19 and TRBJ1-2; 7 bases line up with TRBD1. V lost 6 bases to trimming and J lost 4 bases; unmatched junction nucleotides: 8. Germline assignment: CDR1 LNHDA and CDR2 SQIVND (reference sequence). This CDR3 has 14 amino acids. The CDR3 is CASRPGTDPYGYTF. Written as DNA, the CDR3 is TGTGCCAGTAGACCCGGGACAGACCCCTATGGCTACACCTTC.

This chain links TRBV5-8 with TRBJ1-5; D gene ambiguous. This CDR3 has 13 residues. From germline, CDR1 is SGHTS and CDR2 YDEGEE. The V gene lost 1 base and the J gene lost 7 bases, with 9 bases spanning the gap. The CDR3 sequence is CASSLQEGQPQHF. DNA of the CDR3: TGTGCCAGCAGCTTGCAGGAGGGACAGCCCCAGCATTTT.

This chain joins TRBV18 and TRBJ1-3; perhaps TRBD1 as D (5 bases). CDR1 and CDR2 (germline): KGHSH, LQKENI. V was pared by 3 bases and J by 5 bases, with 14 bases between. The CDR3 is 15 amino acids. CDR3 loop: CASSPGPGDRNTIYF. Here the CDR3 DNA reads TGTGCCAGCTCACCGGGGCCCGGAGACAGAAACACCATATATTTT.

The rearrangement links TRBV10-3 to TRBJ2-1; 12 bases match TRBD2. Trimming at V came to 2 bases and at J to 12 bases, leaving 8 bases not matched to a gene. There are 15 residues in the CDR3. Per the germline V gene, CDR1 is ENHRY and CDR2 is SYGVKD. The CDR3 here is CAISERELAGGPQFF. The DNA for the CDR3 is TGTGCCATCAGTGAGAGGGAACTAGCGGGGGGCCCGCAGTTCTTC.

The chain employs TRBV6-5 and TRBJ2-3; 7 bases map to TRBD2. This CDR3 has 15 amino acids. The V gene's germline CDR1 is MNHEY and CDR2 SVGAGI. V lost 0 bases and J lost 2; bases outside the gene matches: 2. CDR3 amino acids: CASSYSGLPTDTQYF. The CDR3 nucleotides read TGTGCCAGCAGTTACTCGGGACTACCCACAGATACGCAGTATTTT.

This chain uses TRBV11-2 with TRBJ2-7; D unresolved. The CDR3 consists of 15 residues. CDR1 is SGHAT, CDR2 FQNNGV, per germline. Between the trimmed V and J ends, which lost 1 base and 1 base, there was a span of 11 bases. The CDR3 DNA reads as TGTGCCAGCAGCTTAGCCCGCGTGGGGTCCTACGAGCAGTACTTC. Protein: CASSLARVGSYEQYF.

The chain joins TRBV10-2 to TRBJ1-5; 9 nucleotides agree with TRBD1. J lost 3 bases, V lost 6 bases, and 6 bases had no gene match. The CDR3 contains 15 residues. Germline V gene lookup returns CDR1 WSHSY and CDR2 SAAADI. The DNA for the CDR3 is TGCGCCAGCAGCGAACAGGGGGCGGACAATCAGCCCCAGCATTTT. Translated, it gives CASSEQGADNQPQHF.

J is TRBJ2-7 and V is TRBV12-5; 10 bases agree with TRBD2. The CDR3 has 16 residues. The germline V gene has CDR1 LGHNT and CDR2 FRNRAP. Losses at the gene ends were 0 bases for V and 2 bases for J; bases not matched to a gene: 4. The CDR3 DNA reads TGTGCTAGTGGTTTGGTTTTAGCGGGGGGAGCCTACGAGCAGTACTTC. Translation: CASGLVLAGGAYEQYF. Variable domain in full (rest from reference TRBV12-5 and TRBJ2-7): DARVTQTPRHKVTEMGQEVTMRCQPILGHNTVFWYRQTMMQGLELLAYFRNRAPLDDSGMPKDRFSAEMPDATLATLKIQPSEPRDSAVYFCASGLVLAGGAYEQYFGPGTRLTVT.

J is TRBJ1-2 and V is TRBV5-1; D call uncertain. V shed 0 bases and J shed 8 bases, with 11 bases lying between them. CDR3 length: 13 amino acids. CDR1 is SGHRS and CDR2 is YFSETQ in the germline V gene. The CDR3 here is CASSLEGRRGYTF. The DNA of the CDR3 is TGCGCCAGCAGCTTGGAAGGCAGGCGCGGCTACACCTTC. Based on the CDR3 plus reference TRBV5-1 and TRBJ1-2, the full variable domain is KAGVTQTPRYLIKTRGQQVTLSCSPISGHRSVSWYQQTPGQGLQFLFEYFSETQRNKGNFPGRFSGRQFSNSRSEMNVSTLELGDSALYLCASSLEGRRGYTFGSGTRLTVV.

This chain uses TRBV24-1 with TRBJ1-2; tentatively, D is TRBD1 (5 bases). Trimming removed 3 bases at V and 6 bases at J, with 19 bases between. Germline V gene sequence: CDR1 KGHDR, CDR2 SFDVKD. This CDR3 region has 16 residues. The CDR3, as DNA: TGTGCCACCAGTGATAAGATGAGGGGTTTAAGAAATGGCTACACCTTC. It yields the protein CATSDKMRGLRNGYTF.